This TCR beta chain derives from a study of tumor and adjacent non-tumor tissue in lung cancer (dated by TCRdb to between 2017 and 2018). In the study overall: Patients with adenocarcinoma (about twelve), squamous cell carcinoma (2) and small cell lung cancer (1) were included in the cohort. TCRbeta CDR3 sequencing was performed on 25 to 35 paired specimens, with one tumor sample and one normal lung sample collected per patient. The study compared bulk TCRbeta repertoires from lung tumor tissue and matched distant non-tumor lung tissue of under 16 lung cancer patients. Sequencing generated a total of some 130 million productive TCRbeta reads, averaging around 4 million reads per sample. The roughly 15 patients were aged roughly 31 to 85 years, included about ten men and 5 women, and had TNM stage I to III disease.

A word on this clonotype: There is no known antigen for this receptor. It has no much larger one-base neighbor in the sample; base qualities were not kept.

RNA was isolated from bulk, unsorted tissue, and RNA quality was assessed with a NanoDrop ND-1000 and an Agilent 2100. Donors were newly diagnosed lung cancer patients admitted for thoracic surgery in China between August and November 2014, without prior chemotherapy. Anyone who had undergone radiotherapy or chemotherapy before, or who had another cancer at the same time, was left out of the study. Pieces of surgical tissue measuring about 1-2 cm3 were kept in RNAlater solution and stored at -80 degrees C until use. Here is what the overall study found, with its caveats: Peripheral blood was not sequenced, so blood TCRbeta repertoires in these lung cancer patients were not examined. With only about 16 patients in the cohort, the authors noted that larger samples and more detailed clinical data are needed. A significantly larger cumulative share of the repertoire was made up by the top 100 clones in normal lung than in tumor tissue. Neither the sequencing platform nor unique molecular identifiers are named or mentioned anywhere in the methods. TCR diversity (inverse Simpson) was significantly higher in tumor than in normal lung tissue (roughly 430 vs 170, P = 0.0075, Mann-Whitney U test). TCR diversity was significantly higher in younger patients, and greater tumor TCR diversity was associated with shorter overall survival and shorter disease-free survival.

The receptor library was made with multiplex PCR. The sample was run on an Illumina HiSeq 2500. Following protocols modified from ARM-PCR, the researchers constructed TCRbeta libraries through three rounds of nested PCR with primers (Table S4). Before sequencing, PCR products of 200-500 bp were excised from the gel and purified with the QIAquick gel extraction kit. On the authors' methods: Reads were cleaned with Trimmomatic, merged with FLASH into complete CDR3 sequences, and assigned to V(D)J germline segments with MiTCR. Clonal diversity was computed as the inverse Simpson's index with VDJtools. In-frame sequences without a premature stop codon were defined as productive reads. TCRdb ran its own pipeline on the public reads, namely fastp trimming at Q25 and MiXCR clone calling, and kept in-frame beta chains. Rows are unified per CDR3 protein, each entry keeping the most common DNA and genes. These V and J calls are TCRdb output, not the study's own analysis. The sample records some 78,000 distinct CDR3 sequences, 75% to 90% of which are singletons. Together, the top ten hold 13% of the sample.

CDR1 and CDR2, looked up from the germline V gene, are MDHEN and SYDVKM. V loses 9 bases, J loses 4 bases, and the germline ends lie 17 bases apart. The CDR3 sequence holds 14 residues, the cysteine and phenylalanine included. Only the CDR3 DNA is retained, 42 bases long and in frame from the first base. Source material: lung tumor tissue. The chain is encoded by TRBV28 joined to TRBJ2-3; a tentative D match to TRBD2 spans 5 bases. The clonotype comes from a woman aged 45-60 years with non-small cell lung cancer. The CDR3 region: CASRLYYGADTQYF. The sequenced DNA: TGTGCCAGTAGGCTTTATTACGGGGCAGATACGCAGTATTTT.